The clone carrying this T cell receptor (beta chain) was detected a few times. V shed 7 bases, J shed 2 bases, and the junction held 10 bases outside the gene matches. The CDR3 spans 16 residues. Looked up from germline, CDR1 is MNHNS and CDR2 is SASEGT. This sample was included in a study of T cells in Graves' hyperthyroidism and ophthalmopathy. It was RNA transcripts that yielded the amplified TCR beta CDR3 regions. RT-PCR in the first round (using the HTBI primer set) targeted the TCR CDR3. TCRdb independently ran MiXCR on the multiplex PCR reads; one entry per CDR3 protein. Altogether about 420,000 distinct CDR3 sequences are present, roughly an eighth being singletons, with the ten largest covering 5.3%.

The rearrangement uses TRBV6-1 and TRBJ2-7; 11 bases fit TRBD1. This receptor was identified in a woman aged 18-30 years with Graves' hyperthyroidism. Sequencing was performed on blood. The CDR3 DNA sequence: TGTGCCAGCACCAATACCCCGGGACAGGGGGCCTACGAGCAGTACTTC. Residues: CASTNTPGQGAYEQYF.